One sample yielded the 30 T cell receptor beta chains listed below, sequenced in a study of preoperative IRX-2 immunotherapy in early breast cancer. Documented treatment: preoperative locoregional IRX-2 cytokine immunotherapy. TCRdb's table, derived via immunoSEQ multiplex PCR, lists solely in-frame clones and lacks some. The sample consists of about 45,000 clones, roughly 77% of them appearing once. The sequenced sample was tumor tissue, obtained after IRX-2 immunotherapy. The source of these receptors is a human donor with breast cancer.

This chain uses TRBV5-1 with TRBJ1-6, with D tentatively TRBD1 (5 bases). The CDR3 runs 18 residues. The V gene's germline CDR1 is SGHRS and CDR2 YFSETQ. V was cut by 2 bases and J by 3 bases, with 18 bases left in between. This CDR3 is CASSLGVLREFYNSPLHF. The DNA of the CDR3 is TGCGCCAGCAGCTTAGGGGTCCTACGCGAATTCTATAATTCACCCCTCCACTTT.

This CDR3 is CASSPGLAVTYEQYF. CDR3 nucleotide sequence: TGTGCCAGCAGCCCGGGACTAGCGGTAACCTACGAGCAGTACTTC. This chain connects TRBV7-6 to TRBJ2-7; 11 bases line up with TRBD2. Germline assignment: CDR1 SGHVS and CDR2 FNYEAQ. The V gene end was trimmed by 5 bases and the J gene end by 2 bases; junction bases not matched to a gene: 5. The CDR3 runs 15 residues.

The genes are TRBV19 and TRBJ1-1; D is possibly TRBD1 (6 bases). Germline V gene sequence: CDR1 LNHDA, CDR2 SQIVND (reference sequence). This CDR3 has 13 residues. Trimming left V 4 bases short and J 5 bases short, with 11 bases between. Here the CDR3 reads CASSRGGATEAFF. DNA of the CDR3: TGTGCCAGTAGTAGGGGGGGCGCGACTGAAGCTTTCTTT.

Written as DNA, the CDR3 is TGTGCCAGCAGCCCCGGGACCTACGAGCAGTACTTC. It translates to CASSPGTYEQYF. The chain employs TRBV14 and TRBJ2-7, with D perhaps TRBD2 (5 bases). The germline V gene encodes CDR1 SGHDN and CDR2 FVKESK. V was pared by 4 bases and J by 2 bases, with 6 bases between. This CDR3 has 12 amino acids.

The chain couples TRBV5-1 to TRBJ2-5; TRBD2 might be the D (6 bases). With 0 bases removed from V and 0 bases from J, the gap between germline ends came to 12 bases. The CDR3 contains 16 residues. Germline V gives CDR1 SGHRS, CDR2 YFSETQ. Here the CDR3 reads CASSLAAGLYQETQYF. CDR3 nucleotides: TGCGCCAGCAGCTTGGCTGCGGGGCTGTACCAAGAGACCCAGTACTTC.

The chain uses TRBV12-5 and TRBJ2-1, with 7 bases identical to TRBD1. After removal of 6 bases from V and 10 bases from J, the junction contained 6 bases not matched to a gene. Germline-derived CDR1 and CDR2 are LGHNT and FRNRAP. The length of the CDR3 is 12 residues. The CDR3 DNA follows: TGTGCTAGTGGCTCCGCGACAGGGGAGCAGTTCTTC. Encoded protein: CASGSATGEQFF.

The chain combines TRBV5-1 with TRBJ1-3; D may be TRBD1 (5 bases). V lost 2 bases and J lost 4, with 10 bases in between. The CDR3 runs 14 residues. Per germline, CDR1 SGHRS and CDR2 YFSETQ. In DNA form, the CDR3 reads TGCGCCAGCAGCTTTTGGGGGGAAGGAAACACCATATATTTT. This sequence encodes CASSFWGEGNTIYF.

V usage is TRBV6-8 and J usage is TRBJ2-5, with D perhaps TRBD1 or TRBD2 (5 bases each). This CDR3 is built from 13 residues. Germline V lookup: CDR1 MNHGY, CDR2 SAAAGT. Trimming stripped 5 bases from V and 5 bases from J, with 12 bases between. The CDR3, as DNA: TGTGCCAGCAGTGAGAGGGGAGATGAGACCCAGTACTTC. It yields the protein CASSERGDETQYF.

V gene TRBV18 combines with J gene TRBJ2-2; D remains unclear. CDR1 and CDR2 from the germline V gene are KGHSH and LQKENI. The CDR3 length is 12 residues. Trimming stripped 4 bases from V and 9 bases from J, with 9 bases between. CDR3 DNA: TGTGCCAGCTCACAGGGTGGCCGGGAGCTGTTTTTT. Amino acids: CASSQGGRELFF.

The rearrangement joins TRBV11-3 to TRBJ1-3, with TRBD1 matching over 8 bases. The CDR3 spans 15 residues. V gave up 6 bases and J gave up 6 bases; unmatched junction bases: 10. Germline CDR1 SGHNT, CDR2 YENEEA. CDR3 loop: CASSERTGRENTIYF. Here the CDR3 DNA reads TGTGCCAGCAGTGAAAGGACAGGGAGGGAAAACACCATATATTTT.

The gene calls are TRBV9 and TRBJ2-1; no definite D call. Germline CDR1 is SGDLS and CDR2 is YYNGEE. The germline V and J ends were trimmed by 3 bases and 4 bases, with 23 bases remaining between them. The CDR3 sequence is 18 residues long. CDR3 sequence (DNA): TGTGCCAGCAGCGCCTCACCGACCTCAAGCTTATCGTACAATGAGCAGTTCTTC. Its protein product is CASSASPTSSLSYNEQFF.

The CDR3 protein is CASSLDLLAGGISGANVLTF. CDR3 nucleotide sequence: TGCGCCAGCAGCTTGGATTTGCTAGCGGGAGGAATCTCTGGGGCCAACGTCCTGACTTTC. The rearrangement joins TRBV5-1 to TRBJ2-6, with 11 bases lining up with TRBD2. The CDR3 spans 20 residues. The ends lost 0 bases at V and 0 bases at J; junction bases unmatched: 8. Looked up from germline, CDR1 is SGHRS and CDR2 is YFSETQ. The full variable domain, its missing parts supplied by reference TRBV5-1 and TRBJ2-6, is KAGVTQTPRYLIKTRGQQVTLSCSPISGHRSVSWYQQTPGQGLQFLFEYFSETQRNKGNFPGRFSGRQFSNSRSEMNVSTLELGDSALYLCASSLDLLAGGISGANVLTFGAGSRLTVL.

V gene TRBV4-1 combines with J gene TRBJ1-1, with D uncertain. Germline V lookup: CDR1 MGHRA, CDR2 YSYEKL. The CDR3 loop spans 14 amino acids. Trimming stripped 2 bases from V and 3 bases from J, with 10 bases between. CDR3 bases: TGCGCCAGCAGCCAACGGGAACACTACACTGAAGCTTTCTTT. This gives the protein CASSQREHYTEAFF.

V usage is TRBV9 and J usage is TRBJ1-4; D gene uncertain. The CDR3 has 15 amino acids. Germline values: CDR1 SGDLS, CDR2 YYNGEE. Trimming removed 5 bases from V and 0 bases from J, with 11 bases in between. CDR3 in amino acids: CASSQDRPTNEKLFF. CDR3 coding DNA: TGTGCCAGCAGTCAGGACCGACCAACTAATGAAAAACTGTTTTTT.

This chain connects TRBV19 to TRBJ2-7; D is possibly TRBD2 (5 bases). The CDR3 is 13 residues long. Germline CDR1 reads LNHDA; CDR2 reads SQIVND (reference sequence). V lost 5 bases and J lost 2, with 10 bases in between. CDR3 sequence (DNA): TGTGCCAGTAGTCGTCTCGGGGCCTACGAGCAGTACTTC. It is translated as CASSRLGAYEQYF.

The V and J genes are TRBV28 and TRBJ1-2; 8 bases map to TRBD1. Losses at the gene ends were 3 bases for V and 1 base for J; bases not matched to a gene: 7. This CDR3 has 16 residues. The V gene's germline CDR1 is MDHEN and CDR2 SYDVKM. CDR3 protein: CASSLVQGAGNYGYTF. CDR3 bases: TGTGCCAGCAGTTTGGTGCAGGGGGCGGGTAACTATGGCTACACCTTC.

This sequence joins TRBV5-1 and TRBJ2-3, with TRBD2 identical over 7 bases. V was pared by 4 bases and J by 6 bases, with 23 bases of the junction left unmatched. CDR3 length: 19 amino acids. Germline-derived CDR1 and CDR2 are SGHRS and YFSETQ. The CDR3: CASSKLKGSGSGWSDTQYF. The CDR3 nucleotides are TGCGCCAGCAGCAAATTAAAAGGTAGCGGGTCCGGATGGTCGGATACGCAGTATTTT.

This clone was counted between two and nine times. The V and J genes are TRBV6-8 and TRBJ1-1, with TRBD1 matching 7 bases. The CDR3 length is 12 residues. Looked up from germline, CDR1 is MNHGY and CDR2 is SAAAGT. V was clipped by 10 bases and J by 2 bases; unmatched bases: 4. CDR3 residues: CAIRGINTEAFF. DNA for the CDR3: TGTGCCATCAGGGGGATAAACACTGAAGCTTTCTTT.

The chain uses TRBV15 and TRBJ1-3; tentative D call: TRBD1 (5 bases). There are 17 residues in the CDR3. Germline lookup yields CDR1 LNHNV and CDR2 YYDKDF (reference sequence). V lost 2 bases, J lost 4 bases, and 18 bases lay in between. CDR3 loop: CATSRPAQEGFGNTIYF. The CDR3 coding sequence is TGTGCCACCAGCAGACCGGCTCAGGAGGGGTTCGGAAACACCATATATTTT.

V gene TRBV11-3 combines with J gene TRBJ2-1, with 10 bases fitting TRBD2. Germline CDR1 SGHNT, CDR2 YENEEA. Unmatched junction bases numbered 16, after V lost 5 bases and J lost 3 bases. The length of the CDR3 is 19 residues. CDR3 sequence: CASSPLGEASGGRYNEQFF. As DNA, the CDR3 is TGTGCCAGCAGCCCTCTAGGGGAAGCTAGCGGGGGTCGCTACAATGAGCAGTTCTTC.

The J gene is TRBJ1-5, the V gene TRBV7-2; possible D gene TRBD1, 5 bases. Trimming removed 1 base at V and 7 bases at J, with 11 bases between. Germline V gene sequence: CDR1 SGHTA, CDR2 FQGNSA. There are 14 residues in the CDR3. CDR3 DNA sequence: TGTGCCAGCAGCTTAGGGGGCGCGAGGCAGCCCCAGCATTTT. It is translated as CASSLGGARQPQHF.

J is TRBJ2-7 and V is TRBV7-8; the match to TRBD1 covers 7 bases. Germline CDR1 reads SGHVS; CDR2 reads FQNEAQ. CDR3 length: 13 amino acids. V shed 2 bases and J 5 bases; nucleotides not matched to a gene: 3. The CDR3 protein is CASSLYRGHEQYF. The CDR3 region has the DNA TGTGCCAGCAGCTTATACAGGGGCCACGAGCAGTACTTC.

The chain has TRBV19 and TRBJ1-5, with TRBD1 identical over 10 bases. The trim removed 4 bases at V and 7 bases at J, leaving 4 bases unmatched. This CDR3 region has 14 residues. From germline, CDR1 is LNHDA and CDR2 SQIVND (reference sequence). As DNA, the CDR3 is TGTGCCAGTAGTACCGACAGGGGGCGACAGCCCCAGCATTTT. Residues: CASSTDRGRQPQHF.

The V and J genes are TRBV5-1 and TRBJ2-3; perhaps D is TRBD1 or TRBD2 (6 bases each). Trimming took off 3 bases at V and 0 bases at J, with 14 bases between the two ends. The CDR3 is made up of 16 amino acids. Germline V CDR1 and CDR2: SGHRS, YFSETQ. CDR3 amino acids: CASSSTGGLSTDTQYF. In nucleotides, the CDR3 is TGCGCCAGCAGCTCTACCGGGGGCCTTAGCACAGATACGCAGTATTTT.

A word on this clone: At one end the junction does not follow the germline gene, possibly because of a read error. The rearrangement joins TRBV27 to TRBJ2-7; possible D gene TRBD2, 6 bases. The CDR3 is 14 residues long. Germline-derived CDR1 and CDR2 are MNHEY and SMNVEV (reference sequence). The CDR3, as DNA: TGTGCCACCAGTGCTGCGAGGGAGGTAGTCGAGCAGTACTTC. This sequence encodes CATSAAREVVEQYF.

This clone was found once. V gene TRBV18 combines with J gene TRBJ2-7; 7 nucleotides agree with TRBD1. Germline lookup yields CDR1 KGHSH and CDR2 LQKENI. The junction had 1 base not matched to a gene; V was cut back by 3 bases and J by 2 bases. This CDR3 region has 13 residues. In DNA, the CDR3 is TGTGCCAGCTCACCGGGACAGACCTACGAGCAGTACTTC. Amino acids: CASSPGQTYEQYF.

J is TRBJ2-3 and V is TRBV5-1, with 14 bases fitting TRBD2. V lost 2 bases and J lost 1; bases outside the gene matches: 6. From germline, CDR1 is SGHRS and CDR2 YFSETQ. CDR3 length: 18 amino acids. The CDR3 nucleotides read TGCGCCAGCAGCTTCGGGACTAGCGGGAGAGGGGGCACAGATACGCAGTATTTT. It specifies CASSFGTSGRGGTDTQYF.

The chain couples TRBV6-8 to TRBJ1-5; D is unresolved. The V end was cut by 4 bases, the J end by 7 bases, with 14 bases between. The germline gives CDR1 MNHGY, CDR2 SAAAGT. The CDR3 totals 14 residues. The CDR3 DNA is TGTGCCAGCAGTTTTTATGGTGGCGACCAGCCCCAGCATTTT. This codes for CASSFYGGDQPQHF.

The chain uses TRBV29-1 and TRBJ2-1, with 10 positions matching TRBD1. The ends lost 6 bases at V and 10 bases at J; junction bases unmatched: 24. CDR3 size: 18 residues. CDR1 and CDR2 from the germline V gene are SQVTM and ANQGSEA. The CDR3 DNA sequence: TGCAGCGTAGTCTCGGGACAGGGGACGGCGTGGAGGATTTCGGAGCAGTTCTTC. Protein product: CSVVSGQGTAWRISEQFF.

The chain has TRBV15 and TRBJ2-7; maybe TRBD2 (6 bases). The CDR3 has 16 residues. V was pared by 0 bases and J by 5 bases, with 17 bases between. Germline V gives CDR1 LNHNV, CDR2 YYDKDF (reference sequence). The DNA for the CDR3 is TGTGCCACCAGCAGAGATCTCATTCAGGGAGGCGACGAGCAGTACTTC. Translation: CATSRDLIQGGDEQYF.